This TCR beta chain was documented in a study of blood T cell repertoires in COVID-19. About the study: PBMCs, B-cell-depleted T cells, or T cells provided the cDNA or gDNA that made up the material.

In its sample, this clone was seen once. Authors' data handling: Reference gene primer amplification gave nucleated cell count estimates. Measured with immunoSEQ multiplex PCR; TCRdb has only the in-frame clones, and not every one. V and J calls and clone size are as listed in that table; D and trimming were resolved from the DNA. This table has roughly 250,000 clones, more than 75% appearing once. CDR3 size: 17 residues. Cohort allocation depended upon clinical history that participants reported. Recovered status applied to Cohort 3 donors who had two consecutive negative PCRs. It also applied to those with clearance or with symptom resolution.

Sequenced: PBMCs or T cells enriched from blood (not recorded which). The source is a woman between 45 and 65 years old who had recovered from COVID-19. The rearrangement joins TRBV21-1 to TRBJ2-2; the table assigns TRBD2, which was not confirmed against the DNA. TRBV21-1 is annotated as a pseudogene. DNA for the CDR3: TGTGCCAGCAGCAACGGACTAGCGGGGGCGAACACCGGGGAGCTGTTTTTT. It translates to CASSNGLAGANTGELFF.